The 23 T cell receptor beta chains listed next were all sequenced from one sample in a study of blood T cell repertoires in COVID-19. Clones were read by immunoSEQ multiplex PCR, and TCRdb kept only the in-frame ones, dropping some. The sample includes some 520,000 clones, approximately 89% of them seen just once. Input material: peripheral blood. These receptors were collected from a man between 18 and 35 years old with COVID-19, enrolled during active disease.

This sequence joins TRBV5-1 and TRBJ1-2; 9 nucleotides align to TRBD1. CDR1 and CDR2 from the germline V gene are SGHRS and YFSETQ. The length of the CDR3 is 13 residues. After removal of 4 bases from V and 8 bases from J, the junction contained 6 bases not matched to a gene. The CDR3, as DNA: TGCGCCAGCAGCGCGGGACAGGGACCGGGCTACACCTTC. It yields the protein CASSAGQGPGYTF. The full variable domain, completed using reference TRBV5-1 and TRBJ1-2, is KAGVTQTPRYLIKTRGQQVTLSCSPISGHRSVSWYQQTPGQGLQFLFEYFSETQRNKGNFPGRFSGRQFSNSRSEMNVSTLELGDSALYLCASSAGQGPGYTFGSGTRLTVV.

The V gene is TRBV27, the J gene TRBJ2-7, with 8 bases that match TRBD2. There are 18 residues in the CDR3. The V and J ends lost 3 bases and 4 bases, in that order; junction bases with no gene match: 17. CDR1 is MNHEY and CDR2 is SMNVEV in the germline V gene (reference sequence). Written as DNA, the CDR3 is TGTGCCAGCAGTTTTCGATACTATAAGGCGGGAGGCTTGTACGAGCAGTACTTC. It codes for CASSFRYYKAGGLYEQYF.

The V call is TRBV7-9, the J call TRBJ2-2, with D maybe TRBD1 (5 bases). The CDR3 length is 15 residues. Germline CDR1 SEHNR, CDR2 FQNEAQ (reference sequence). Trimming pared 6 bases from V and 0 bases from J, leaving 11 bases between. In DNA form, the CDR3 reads TGTGCCAGCAGAGGATACAGGCCGAACACCGGGGAGCTGTTTTTT. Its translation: CASRGYRPNTGELFF.

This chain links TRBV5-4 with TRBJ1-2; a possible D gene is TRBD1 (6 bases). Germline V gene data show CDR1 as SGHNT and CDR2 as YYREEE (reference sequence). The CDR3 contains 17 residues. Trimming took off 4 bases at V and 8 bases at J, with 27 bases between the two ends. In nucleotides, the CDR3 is TGTGCCAGCAGCGTACCCATAGGACAGCTGAATTTTCACGGCTACACCTTC. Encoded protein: CASSVPIGQLNFHGYTF.

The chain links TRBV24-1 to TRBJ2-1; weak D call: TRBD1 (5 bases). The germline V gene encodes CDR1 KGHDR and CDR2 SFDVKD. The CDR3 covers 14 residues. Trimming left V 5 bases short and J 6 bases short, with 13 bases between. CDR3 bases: TGTGCCACCAGTGCAGGGATTGTCGGCAATGAGCAGTTCTTC. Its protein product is CATSAGIVGNEQFF.

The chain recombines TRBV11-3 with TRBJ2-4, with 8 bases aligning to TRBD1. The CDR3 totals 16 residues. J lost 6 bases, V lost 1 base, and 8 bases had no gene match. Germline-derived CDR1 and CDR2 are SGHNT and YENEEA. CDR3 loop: CASSLVAGGWRNIQYF. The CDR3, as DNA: TGTGCCAGCAGCTTAGTGGCAGGGGGCTGGAGAAACATTCAGTACTTC.

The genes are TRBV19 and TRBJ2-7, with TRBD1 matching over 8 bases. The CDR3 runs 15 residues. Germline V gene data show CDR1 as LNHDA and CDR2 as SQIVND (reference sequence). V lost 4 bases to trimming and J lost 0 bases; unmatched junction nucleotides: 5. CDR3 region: CASSTTGVASYEQYF. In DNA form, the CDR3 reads TGTGCCAGTAGTACGACAGGGGTCGCCTCCTACGAGCAGTACTTC.

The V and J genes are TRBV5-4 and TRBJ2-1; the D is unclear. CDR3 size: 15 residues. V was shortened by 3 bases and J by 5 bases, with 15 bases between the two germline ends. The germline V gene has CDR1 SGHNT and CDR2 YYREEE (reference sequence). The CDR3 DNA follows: TGTGCCAGCAGCTCAGCCGCTAGGTTGGACAATGAGCAGTTCTTC. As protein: CASSSAARLDNEQFF.

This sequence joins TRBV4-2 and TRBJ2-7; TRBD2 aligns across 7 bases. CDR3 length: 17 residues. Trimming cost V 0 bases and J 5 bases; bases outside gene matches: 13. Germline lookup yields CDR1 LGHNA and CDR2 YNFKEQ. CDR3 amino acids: CASSQEGSGTKPHEQYF. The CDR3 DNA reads TGTGCCAGCAGCCAAGAGGGATCCGGGACTAAGCCCCACGAGCAGTACTTC.

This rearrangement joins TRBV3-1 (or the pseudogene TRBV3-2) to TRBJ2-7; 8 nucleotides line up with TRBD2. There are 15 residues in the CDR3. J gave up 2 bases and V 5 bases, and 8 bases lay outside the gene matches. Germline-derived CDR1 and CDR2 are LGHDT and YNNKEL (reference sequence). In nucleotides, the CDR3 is TGTGCCAGCAGCGAGCGGGGGACGTCAGCCTACGAGCAGTACTTC. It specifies CASSERGTSAYEQYF.

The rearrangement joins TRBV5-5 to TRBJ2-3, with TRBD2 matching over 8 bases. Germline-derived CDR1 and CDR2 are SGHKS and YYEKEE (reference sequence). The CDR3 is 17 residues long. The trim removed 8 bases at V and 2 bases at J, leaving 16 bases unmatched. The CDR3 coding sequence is TGTGCCAGTCTTTCGGGCGGGGGGCCGCTAATCACAGATACGCAGTATTTT. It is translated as CASLSGGGPLITDTQYF.

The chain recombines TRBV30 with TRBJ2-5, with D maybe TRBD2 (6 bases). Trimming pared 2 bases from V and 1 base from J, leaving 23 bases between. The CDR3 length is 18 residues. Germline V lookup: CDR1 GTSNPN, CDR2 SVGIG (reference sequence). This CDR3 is CAWSPSGPGLAIQETQYF. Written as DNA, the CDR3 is TGTGCCTGGAGTCCCTCCGGACCTGGGCTAGCGATCCAAGAGACCCAGTACTTC.

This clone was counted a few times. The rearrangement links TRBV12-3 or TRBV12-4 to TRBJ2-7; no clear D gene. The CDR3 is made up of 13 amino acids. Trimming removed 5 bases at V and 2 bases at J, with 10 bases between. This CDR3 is CASSLTVPYEQYF. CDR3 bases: TGTGCCAGCAGTCTGACTGTACCCTACGAGCAGTACTTC.

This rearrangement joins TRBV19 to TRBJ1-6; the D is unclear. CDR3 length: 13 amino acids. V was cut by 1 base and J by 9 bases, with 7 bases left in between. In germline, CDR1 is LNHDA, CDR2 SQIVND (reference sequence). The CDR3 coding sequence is TGTGCCAGTAGTATAGGGGGAGGTTCACCCCTCCACTTT. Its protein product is CASSIGGGSPLHF.

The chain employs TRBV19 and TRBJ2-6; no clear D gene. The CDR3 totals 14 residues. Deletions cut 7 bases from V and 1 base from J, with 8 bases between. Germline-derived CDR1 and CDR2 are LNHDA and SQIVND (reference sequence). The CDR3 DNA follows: TGTGCCAGTAAGCCCGGGTCTGGGGCCAACGTCCTGACTTTC. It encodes CASKPGSGANVLTF. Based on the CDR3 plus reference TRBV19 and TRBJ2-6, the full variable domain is DGGITQSPKYLFRKEGQNVTLSCEQNLNHDAMYWYRQDPGQGLRLIYYSQIVNDFQKGDIAEGYSVSREKKESFPLTVTSAQKNPTAFYLCASKPGSGANVLTFGAGSRLTVL.

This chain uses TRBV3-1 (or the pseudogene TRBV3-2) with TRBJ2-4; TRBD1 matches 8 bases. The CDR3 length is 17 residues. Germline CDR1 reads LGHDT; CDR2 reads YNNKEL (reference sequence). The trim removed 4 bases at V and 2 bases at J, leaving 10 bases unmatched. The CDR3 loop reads CASSRIGTGRSKNIQYF. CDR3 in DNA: TGTGCCAGCAGCCGCATTGGGACAGGCAGGTCCAAAAACATTCAGTACTTC.

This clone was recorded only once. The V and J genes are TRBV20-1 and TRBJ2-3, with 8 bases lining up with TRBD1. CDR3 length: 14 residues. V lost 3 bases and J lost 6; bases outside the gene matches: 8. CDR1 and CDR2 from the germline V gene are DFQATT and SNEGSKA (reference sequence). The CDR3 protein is CSASWTGIFDTQYF. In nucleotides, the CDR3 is TGCAGTGCTAGTTGGACAGGGATCTTCGATACGCAGTATTTT.

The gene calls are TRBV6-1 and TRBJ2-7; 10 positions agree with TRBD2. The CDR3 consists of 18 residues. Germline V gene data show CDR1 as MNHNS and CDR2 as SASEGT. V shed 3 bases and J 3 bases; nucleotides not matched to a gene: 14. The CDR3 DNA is TGTGCCAGCAGTGATCTAGCGGGGGACAAAGGCATCTACTACGAGCAGTACTTC. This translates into CASSDLAGDKGIYYEQYF.

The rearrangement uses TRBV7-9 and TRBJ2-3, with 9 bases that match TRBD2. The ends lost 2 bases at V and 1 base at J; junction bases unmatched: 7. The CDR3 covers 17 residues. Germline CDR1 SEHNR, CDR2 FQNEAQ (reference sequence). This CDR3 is CASSLLRGGQRTDTQYF. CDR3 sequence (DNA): TGTGCCAGCAGCTTATTGCGGGGGGGCCAACGCACAGATACGCAGTATTTT.

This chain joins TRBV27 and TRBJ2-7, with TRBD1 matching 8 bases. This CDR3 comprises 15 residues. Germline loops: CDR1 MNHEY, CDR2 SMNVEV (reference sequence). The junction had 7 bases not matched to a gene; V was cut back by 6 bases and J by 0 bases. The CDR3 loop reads CASSGRTGSSYEQYF. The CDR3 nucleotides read TGTGCCAGCAGCGGCCGGACAGGGAGCTCCTACGAGCAGTACTTC.

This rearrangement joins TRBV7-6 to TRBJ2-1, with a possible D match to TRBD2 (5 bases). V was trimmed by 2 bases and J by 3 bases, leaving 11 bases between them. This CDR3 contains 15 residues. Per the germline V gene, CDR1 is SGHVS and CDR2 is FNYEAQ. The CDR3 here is CASSLRGGSYNEQFF. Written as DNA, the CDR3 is TGTGCCAGCAGCTTACGGGGTGGAAGCTACAATGAGCAGTTCTTC.

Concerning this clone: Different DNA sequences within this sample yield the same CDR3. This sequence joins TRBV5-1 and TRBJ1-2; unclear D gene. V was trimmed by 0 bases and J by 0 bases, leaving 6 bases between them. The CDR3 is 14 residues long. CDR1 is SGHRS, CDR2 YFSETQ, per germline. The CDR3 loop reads CASSLGAANYGYTF. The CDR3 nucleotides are TGCGCCAGCAGCTTGGGCGCCGCTAACTATGGCTACACCTTC.

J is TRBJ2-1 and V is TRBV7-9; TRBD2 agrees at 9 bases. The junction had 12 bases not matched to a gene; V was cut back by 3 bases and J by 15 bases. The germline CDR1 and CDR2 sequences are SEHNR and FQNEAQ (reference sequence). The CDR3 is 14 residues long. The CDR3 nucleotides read TGTGCCAGCAGCTTGGCGGGAGGGCCCCCTGCGCCGTTCTTC. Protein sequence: CASSLAGGPPAPFF.